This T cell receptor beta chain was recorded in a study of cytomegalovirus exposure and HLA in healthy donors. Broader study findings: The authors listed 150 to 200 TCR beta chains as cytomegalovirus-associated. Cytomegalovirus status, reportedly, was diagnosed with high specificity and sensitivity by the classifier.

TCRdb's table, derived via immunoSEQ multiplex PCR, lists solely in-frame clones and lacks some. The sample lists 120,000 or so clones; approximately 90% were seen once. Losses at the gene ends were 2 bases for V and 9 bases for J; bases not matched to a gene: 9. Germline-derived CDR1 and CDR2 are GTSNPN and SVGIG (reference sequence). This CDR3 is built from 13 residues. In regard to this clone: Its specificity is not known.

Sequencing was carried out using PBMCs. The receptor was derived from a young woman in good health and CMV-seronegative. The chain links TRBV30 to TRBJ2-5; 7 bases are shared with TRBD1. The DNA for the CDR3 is TGTGCCTGGAGTCGGGACAGAGACTCGGCCCAGTACTTC. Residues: CAWSRDRDSAQYF. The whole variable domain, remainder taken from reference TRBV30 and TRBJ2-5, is SQTIHQWPATLVQPVGSPLSLECTVEGTSNPNLYWYRQAAGRGLQLLFYSVGIGQISSEVPQNLSASRPQDRQFILSSKKLLLSDSGFYLCAWSRDRDSAQYFGPGTRLLVL.